Given below is one T cell receptor beta chain in context. What it binds is not known. Each sample contained roughly 0.85-11 million cryopreserved PBMC, thawed before DNA extraction. V gave up 3 bases and J gave up 4 bases; unmatched junction bases: 6. CDR1 SGDLS and CDR2 YYNGEE come from the germline V gene. The CDR3 runs 15 residues. They ran version v3.0 of the immunoSEQ assay at survey level. Sequenced by immunoSEQ multiplex PCR; TCRdb stores in-frame clones only, minus some. The sample has some 15,000 clones, about 79% seen once. This specimen comes from a study of long-term antiretroviral therapy in people with HIV. The study's findings and limits: The study collected blood between about 2004 and 2018, possibly under older ART regimens. At every time point, clones expanded before ART dominated the repertoire. Post-ART samples showed increased diversity that remained below transplant donor control levels.

The sample was unsorted PBMCs, taken 0.4 years after starting antiretroviral therapy. The J gene is TRBJ1-5, the V gene TRBV9; 8 bases map to TRBD1. This sequence was found in a young man with HIV. The CDR3: CASSAGTGANQPQHF. The CDR3 DNA reads TGTGCCAGCAGCGCCGGGACAGGAGCAAATCAGCCCCAGCATTTT.